The 31 T cell receptor beta chains listed next were all sequenced from one sample in a study of blood T cell dynamics during melanoma immunotherapy. TCRdb keeps only in-frame clones here, not all; method: immunoSEQ multiplex PCR. The table lists 15,000 or so clones, about 95% of them singletons. As to time point: week 3, after first cycle of checkpoint inhibitor. The sequenced sample was effector memory CD8+ T cells from blood, obtained from a patient treated with checkpoint blockade. The receptors originated from a human donor with melanoma.

This chain joins TRBV18 and TRBJ2-3; 10 bases align to TRBD2. J lost 5 bases, V lost 5 bases, and 10 bases had no gene match. The CDR3 is 16 residues long. The germline V gene encodes CDR1 KGHSH and CDR2 LQKENI. The CDR3 DNA is TGTGCCAGCTCAACCGGGACTAGCGAATACCGAGATACGCAGTATTTT. This translates into CASSTGTSEYRDTQYF.

The chain links TRBV5-1 to TRBJ2-7; no clear D. Germline V gene data show CDR1 as SGHRS and CDR2 as YFSETQ. Between the trimmed V and J ends, which lost 2 bases and 3 bases, there was a span of 0 bases. The CDR3 runs to 10 residues. The CDR3 loop is CASSFYEQYF. Here the CDR3 DNA reads TGCGCCAGCAGCTTCTACGAGCAGTACTTC.

The gene calls are TRBV19 and TRBJ1-5; D is undetermined. The CDR3 is 17 residues long. CDR1 and CDR2 (germline): LNHDA, SQIVND (reference sequence). Trimming pared 6 bases from V and 3 bases from J, leaving 21 bases between. The CDR3 bases are TGTGCCAGTAGCAGTGCCCTAGACACGAAGGTCAATCAGCCCCAGCATTTT. Its translation: CASSSALDTKVNQPQHF.

The chain recombines TRBV7-9 with TRBJ2-7; TRBD1 matches 7 bases. CDR3 length equals 15 residues. CDR1 is SEHNR and CDR2 is FQNEAQ in the germline V gene (reference sequence). Unmatched junction bases numbered 8, after V lost 4 bases and J lost 2 bases. CDR3 DNA sequence: TGTGCCAGCAGCTCCCCCGGGACAGCGACCTACGAGCAGTACTTC. It encodes CASSSPGTATYEQYF.

The rearrangement joins TRBV27 to TRBJ2-7; D ambiguous. The V gene lost 5 bases and the J gene lost 5 bases, with 7 bases spanning the gap. The CDR3 consists of 11 residues. The germline CDR1 and CDR2 sequences are MNHEY and SMNVEV (reference sequence). The CDR3 sequence: CASSRGHEQYF. In DNA, the CDR3 is TGTGCCAGCAGTCGCGGTCACGAGCAGTACTTC.

The rearrangement uses TRBV9 and TRBJ2-3; D might be TRBD2 (6 bases). CDR3 length: 15 residues. Germline CDR1 reads SGDLS; CDR2 reads YYNGEE. The germline V and J ends were trimmed by 6 bases and 0 bases, with 14 bases remaining between them. The CDR3 is CASNRAGYSTDTQYF. The CDR3 DNA reads as TGTGCCAGCAATCGCGCGGGGTATAGCACAGATACGCAGTATTTT.

The chain has TRBV7-8 and TRBJ2-1; 7 bases fit TRBD2. With 3 bases clipped from V and 8 bases from J, the junction kept 13 bases outside the gene matches. CDR1 and CDR2 (germline): SGHVS, FQNEAQ. The CDR3 covers 16 residues. CDR3 residues: CASSFPLGGRMDEQFF. In nucleotides, the CDR3 is TGTGCCAGCAGCTTCCCCTTAGGCGGGAGAATGGATGAGCAGTTCTTC. Supplemented by reference TRBV7-8 and TRBJ2-1, the full variable domain reads GAGVSQSPRYKVAKRGQDVALRCDPISGHVSLFWYQQALGQGPEFLTYFQNEAQLDKSGLPSDRFFAERPEGSVSTLKIQRTQQEDSAVYLCASSFPLGGRMDEQFFGPGTRLTVL.

This chain links TRBV28 with TRBJ1-1; TRBD1 agrees at 7 bases. The CDR3 consists of 14 residues. Germline trimming cut 5 bases from V and 0 bases from J; bases unmatched to any gene: 3. Germline V gene lookup returns CDR1 MDHEN and CDR2 SYDVKM. For the CDR3, the DNA is TGTGCCAGCAGTCGACAGGGAATGAACACTGAAGCTTTCTTT. Translated: CASSRQGMNTEAFF. The full variable domain, with the rest looked up from reference TRBV28 and TRBJ1-1, is DVKVTQSSRYLVKRTGEKVFLECVQDMDHENMFWYRQDPGLGLRLIYFSYDVKMKEKGDIPEGYSVSREKKERFSLILESASTNQTSMYLCASSRQGMNTEAFFGQGTRLTVV.

The chain carries TRBV7-7 and TRBJ2-7, with a possible D match to TRBD1 (6 bases). CDR3 length equals 15 residues. Germline V gene lookup returns CDR1 SSHAT and CDR2 FNYEAQ (reference sequence). V lost 4 bases to trimming and J lost 4 bases, with 17 bases between them. Here the CDR3 DNA reads TGTGCCAGCAGCTACGCGACAGGTGTTGGGTACGAGCAGTACTTC. This translates into CASSYATGVGYEQYF.

The chain is built from TRBV7-9 and TRBJ1-6; no clear D gene. Germline assignment: CDR1 SEHNR and CDR2 FQNEAQ (reference sequence). The CDR3 is made up of 14 amino acids. Trimming left V 6 bases short and J 0 bases short, with 6 bases between. CDR3 in DNA: TGTGCCAGCAGTCTGAGCTCCTATAATTCACCCCTCCACTTT. Residues: CASSLSSYNSPLHF.

This clone was detected only a few times. The chain is built from TRBV19 and TRBJ1-5; D possibly corresponds to TRBD1 (6 bases). The CDR3 sequence is 14 residues long. The V end was cut by 6 bases, the J end by 8 bases, with 17 bases between. CDR1 is LNHDA, CDR2 SQIVND, per germline (reference sequence). CDR3 residues: CASRPQGYGEPQHF. CDR3 DNA sequence: TGTGCCAGTAGGCCACAGGGTTACGGGGAGCCCCAGCATTTT.

This chain joins TRBV7-8 and TRBJ2-2, with unresolved D. In germline, CDR1 is SGHVS, CDR2 FQNEAQ. Trimming removed 1 base at V and 1 base at J, with 10 bases between. The CDR3 has 16 residues. The CDR3 loop is CASSLGVALNTGELFF. Written as DNA, the CDR3 is TGTGCCAGCAGCTTAGGCGTGGCCCTGAACACCGGGGAGCTGTTTTTT. Combining the CDR3 with reference TRBV7-8 and TRBJ2-2 gives the whole variable domain GAGVSQSPRYKVAKRGQDVALRCDPISGHVSLFWYQQALGQGPEFLTYFQNEAQLDKSGLPSDRFFAERPEGSVSTLKIQRTQQEDSAVYLCASSLGVALNTGELFFGEGSRLTVL.

The chain carries TRBV28 and TRBJ2-7; D unclear. V lost 3 bases and J 3 bases, leaving 9 bases between the germline ends. Germline-derived CDR1 and CDR2 are MDHEN and SYDVKM. The CDR3 has 13 residues. DNA of the CDR3: TGTGCCAGCAGTTTGGAGAACGGCTACGAGCAGTACTTC. It yields the protein CASSLENGYEQYF.

The V and J genes are TRBV27 and TRBJ1-4, with D perhaps matching TRBD1 (6 bases). V gave up 4 bases and J gave up 5 bases, with 8 bases separating them. The CDR3 is 13 amino acids. CDR1 and CDR2 from the germline V gene are MNHEY and SMNVEV (reference sequence). CDR3 sequence (DNA): TGTGCCAGCAGTTCCACAGGGAATGAAAAACTGTTTTTT. It codes for CASSSTGNEKLFF.

This rearrangement joins TRBV6-6 to TRBJ2-7; a possible D gene is TRBD2 (6 bases). The germline V gene has CDR1 MNHNY and CDR2 SVGAGI (reference sequence). There are 12 residues in the CDR3. V was trimmed by 2 bases and J by 10 bases, leaving 12 bases between them. CDR3 sequence: CASSYASADQYF. CDR3 coding DNA: TGTGCCAGCAGTTACGCTAGCGCGGATCAGTACTTC.

J is TRBJ2-2 and V is TRBV7-6; 10 bases agree with TRBD2. CDR3 length: 16 amino acids. V was clipped by 4 bases and J by 5 bases; unmatched bases: 7. CDR1 and CDR2 from the germline V gene are SGHVS and FNYEAQ. CDR3 region: CASSSGLAKTTGELFF. The CDR3 DNA is TGTGCCAGCAGCTCGGGACTAGCGAAAACTACCGGGGAGCTGTTTTTT.

V usage is TRBV7-2 and J usage is TRBJ1-1; the D gene is possibly TRBD1 (5 bases). CDR1 SGHTA and CDR2 FQGNSA come from the germline V gene. This CDR3 spans 13 amino acids. Trimming left V 2 bases short and J 10 bases short, with 14 bases between. The CDR3 reads CASSLSGPGGAFF. The CDR3 DNA reads TGTGCCAGCAGCTTATCAGGTCCTGGGGGAGCTTTCTTT. Combining the CDR3 with reference TRBV7-2 and TRBJ1-1 gives the whole variable domain GAGVSQSPSNKVTEKGKDVELRCDPISGHTALYWYRQSLGQGLEFLIYFQGNSAPDKSGLPSDRFSAERTGGSVSTLTIQRTQQEDSAVYLCASSLSGPGGAFFGQGTRLTVV.

The genes are TRBV27 and TRBJ2-2; 7 nucleotides match TRBD1. The ends lost 10 bases at V and 1 base at J; junction bases unmatched: 6. Germline lookup yields CDR1 MNHEY and CDR2 SMNVEV (reference sequence). The CDR3 is 14 residues long. CDR3 protein: CATLGGRNTGELFF. CDR3 DNA: TGTGCCACCCTAGGGGGCCGGAACACCGGGGAGCTGTTTTTT.

The chain recombines TRBV27 with TRBJ2-1; D perhaps matches TRBD2 (6 bases). Germline values: CDR1 MNHEY, CDR2 SMNVEV (reference sequence). Trimming took off 5 bases at V and 7 bases at J, with 15 bases between the two ends. This CDR3 spans 14 amino acids. Here the CDR3 DNA reads TGTGCCAGCAGTCCGTGGAGGGGCGGGAATGAGCAGTTCTTC. This sequence encodes CASSPWRGGNEQFF.

The chain links TRBV6-1 to TRBJ2-7, with D perhaps matching TRBD2 (5 bases). The ends were cut back, 11 bases at V and 0 bases at J, with 8 bases in the middle. The CDR3 runs 11 residues. Germline V gives CDR1 MNHNS, CDR2 SASEGT. The CDR3: CAAGISYEQYF. The CDR3 region has the DNA TGTGCCGCCGGGATCTCCTACGAGCAGTACTTC.

The genes are TRBV27 and TRBJ2-7; no reliable D call. This CDR3 is 15 amino acids long. V lost 2 bases, J lost 0 bases, and 11 bases lay in between. In germline, CDR1 is MNHEY, CDR2 SMNVEV (reference sequence). CDR3 sequence (DNA): TGTGCCAGCAGTTTAATGGCCGCCAGCTCCTACGAGCAGTACTTC. It yields the protein CASSLMAASSYEQYF.

The count of this clone is one. The chain couples TRBV5-1 to TRBJ2-7; D remains ambiguous. Trimming removed 2 bases at V and 4 bases at J, with 10 bases between. Germline CDR1 is SGHRS and CDR2 is YFSETQ. The CDR3 runs 13 residues. The CDR3 coding sequence is TGCGCCAGCAGCTTCGAACAGCCGTACGAGCAGTACTTC. It translates to CASSFEQPYEQYF.

The chain joins TRBV29-1 to TRBJ1-3; D not resolved. Germline CDR1 and CDR2: SQVTM and ANQGSEA. The CDR3 is 14 residues long. Between the trimmed V and J ends, which lost 8 bases and 2 bases, there was a span of 16 bases. The CDR3 DNA reads TGCAGCTTTAAGGATGGGTCCACTGGAAACACCATATATTTT. Translation gives CSFKDGSTGNTIYF.

Comment on this clone: The junction shows a germline mismatch at one end, possibly a read error. This chain links TRBV10-1 with TRBJ2-7, with D perhaps assigned TRBD1 or TRBD2 (5 bases each). This CDR3 is 16 amino acids long. Germline V lookup: CDR1 WNHNN, CDR2 SYGVQD (reference sequence). CDR3 DNA sequence: TGCTCCAGCAGTGATTTGATGGGGGACCGACTCTACGAGCAGTACTTC. Translation gives CSSSDLMGDRLYEQYF.

The J gene is TRBJ2-5, the V gene TRBV5-6; D gene uncertain. Germline assignment: CDR1 SGHDT and CDR2 YYEEEE. The V and J ends lost 4 bases and 4 bases respectively, with 8 bases between them. This CDR3 is built from 12 residues. CDR3 protein: CASSTVGETQYF. The CDR3 nucleotides read TGTGCCAGCAGCACGGTCGGAGAGACCCAGTACTTC.

In this sample, this clone turned up a few times. The rearrangement links TRBV5-4 to TRBJ1-1, with D possibly TRBD1 on 6 matching bases. Deletions cut 3 bases from V and 1 base from J, with 7 bases between. The CDR3 covers 13 residues. Germline V CDR1 and CDR2: SGHNT, YYREEE (reference sequence). As DNA, the CDR3 is TGTGCCAGCAGCTGGGACACGAACACTGAAGCTTTCTTT. Its translation: CASSWDTNTEAFF.

The V call is TRBV5-4, the J call TRBJ2-6; no definite D call. V gave up 0 bases and J gave up 0 bases, with 13 bases separating them. This CDR3 has 18 residues. Looked up from germline, CDR1 is SGHNT and CDR2 is YYREEE (reference sequence). The CDR3 region is CASSLVYRTSSGANVLTF. The CDR3 nucleotides are TGTGCCAGCAGCTTGGTTTATCGGACCTCCTCTGGGGCCAACGTCCTGACTTTC.

This clone was counted a single time. This chain connects TRBV15 to TRBJ2-1; D not resolved. The CDR3 is made up of 15 amino acids. Per germline, CDR1 LNHNV and CDR2 YYDKDF (reference sequence). The V gene lost 4 bases and the J gene lost 0 bases, with 10 bases spanning the gap. CDR3 nucleotide sequence: TGTGCCACCAGCATTCCGAAGAGCTCCTACAATGAGCAGTTCTTC. Its protein product is CATSIPKSSYNEQFF. The full variable domain, in which reference TRBV15 and TRBJ2-1 provide the parts outside the CDR3, is DAMVIQNPRYQVTQFGKPVTLSCSQTLNHNVMYWYQQKSSQAPKLLFHYYDKDFNNEADTPDNFQSRRPNTSFCFLDIRSPGLGDTAMYLCATSIPKSSYNEQFFGPGTRLTVL.

Only one count was recorded for this clone. The chain has TRBV6-1 and TRBJ2-7, with 7 bases fitting TRBD2. Germline assignment: CDR1 MNHNS and CDR2 SASEGT. Trimming cost V 3 bases and J 8 bases; bases outside gene matches: 7. The CDR3 sequence is 13 residues long. The DNA for the CDR3 is TGTGCCAGCAGTGAGGGACTAAGTGTTCAGCAGTACTTC. Translation gives CASSEGLSVQQYF.

Here the CDR3 reads CASRAGTAFSANTGELFF. DNA of the CDR3: TGTGCCAGCAGAGCCGGGACAGCATTCTCCGCGAACACCGGGGAGCTGTTTTTT. The chain employs TRBV7-9 and TRBJ2-2, with 7 bases lining up with TRBD1. The V and J ends lost 6 bases and 0 bases, in that order; junction bases with no gene match: 13. This CDR3 spans 18 amino acids. Germline CDR1 reads SEHNR; CDR2 reads FQNEAQ (reference sequence).

The genes are TRBV7-9 and TRBJ2-5; tentative D call: TRBD1 (5 bases). Trimming removed 0 bases at V and 5 bases at J, with 7 bases between. This CDR3 contains 13 residues. Looked up from germline, CDR1 is SEHNR and CDR2 is FQNEAQ (reference sequence). CDR3 nucleotide sequence: TGTGCCAGCAGCTTAGCGAAGGGGGAGACCCAGTACTTC. This codes for CASSLAKGETQYF.